Presented here are 17 T cell receptor beta chains from one specimen sequenced in a study of blood T cells in healthy people across ages (dated by TCRdb to between 2014 and 2017). The library came from 5' RACE. This sample was sequenced with an Illumina HiSeq 2500. A second roughly 6 to 11 cycle PCR used a sample-barcoded 5' primer and a J-beta primer mix. The public reads were quality trimmed at Q25 with fastp and then assembled into clones with MiXCR by TCRdb, keeping productive beta chains. Each CDR3 protein appears once, grouped with its most common genes and DNA. Across this sample there are fewer than 750,000 distinct CDR3 sequences, with less than 60% seen only once. In total, the top ten clones hold roughly 24% of the sample. The sample was blood. These receptors originate from a man older than 75 in good health.

V is TRBV20-1 and J is TRBJ2-5; 9 positions agree with TRBD2. With 7 bases clipped from V and 1 base from J, the junction kept 19 bases outside the gene matches. Germline CDR1 and CDR2: DFQATT and SNEGSKA (reference sequence). This CDR3 is 18 amino acids long. This CDR3 reads CSVARRSGGPKTQETQYF. CDR3 DNA: TGCAGTGTGGCGAGGCGTAGCGGGGGCCCAAAAACCCAAGAGACCCAGTACTTC.

The CDR3 sequence is CASGAEYNEQFF. As DNA, the CDR3 is TGTGCCAGCGGTGCAGAATACAATGAGCAGTTCTTC. This chain uses TRBV6-5 with TRBJ2-1; D uncertain. From germline, CDR1 is MNHEY and CDR2 SVGAGI. There are 12 residues in the CDR3. The V gene lost 8 bases and the J gene lost 4 bases, with 9 bases spanning the gap.

The chain couples TRBV10-3 to TRBJ2-7; 7 bases map to TRBD2. CDR3 size: 15 residues. CDR1 and CDR2 (germline): ENHRY, SYGVKD. The J segment lost 2 bases and the V segment lost 2 bases, leaving 6 bases of the junction unmatched. In DNA, the CDR3 is TGTGCCATCAGTGAGATCAAGCGGGATCCCTACGAGCAGTACTTC. It encodes CAISEIKRDPYEQYF.

On this clonotype: A much larger clone differs by one base, so this may be a read error. This rearrangement joins TRBV6-6 to TRBJ2-1, with 8 bases identical to TRBD2. The DNA end favors TRBJ2-7, so the J call may be wrong. The germline V gene encodes CDR1 MNHNY and CDR2 SVGAGI (reference sequence). CDR3 length: 15 amino acids. The CDR3 DNA is TGTGCCAGCAGTGGGACGGGGGGGGGCCTCAATGAGCAGTACTTC. It yields the protein CASSGTGGGLNEQYF.

This rearrangement joins TRBV12-3 or TRBV12-4 to TRBJ1-6, with no clear D. The V end lost 6 bases, the J end lost 7 bases, and 13 bases lay between the germline ends. The CDR3 is 14 amino acids. CDR3 protein: CASRNDPRNSPLHF. DNA of the CDR3: TGTGCCAGCAGAAACGATCCAAGAAATTCACCCCTCCACTTT.

This clonotype was seen a handful of times. The rearrangement joins TRBV5-1 to TRBJ2-1; 9 bases line up with TRBD2. V shed 4 bases and J 7 bases; nucleotides not matched to a gene: 12. This CDR3 is built from 16 residues. Germline loops: CDR1 SGHRS, CDR2 YFSETQ. As DNA, the CDR3 is TGCGCCAGCAGCCCTGGACTAGCGTACACTCGAAATGAGCAGTTCTTC. It translates to CASSPGLAYTRNEQFF.

The rearrangement joins TRBV20-1 to TRBJ2-5, with 11 nucleotides matching TRBD2. Germline V gene data show CDR1 as DFQATT and CDR2 as SNEGSKA (reference sequence). CDR3 length: 14 residues. V lost 3 bases, J lost 4 bases, and 4 bases stayed unmatched. The CDR3 reads CSASRGLAVETQYF. The CDR3 DNA reads as TGCAGTGCTAGTAGGGGACTAGCGGTAGAGACCCAGTACTTC.

The CDR3 sequence: CASSLGGTETYEQYF. CDR3 DNA: TGTGCCAGCAGCTTAGGCGGGACCGAGACCTACGAGCAGTACTTC. This sequence joins TRBV7-2 and TRBJ2-7, with D perhaps matching TRBD2 (6 bases). V shed 1 base and J shed 2 bases, with 12 bases lying between them. Germline V lookup: CDR1 SGHTA, CDR2 FQGNSA. The CDR3 spans 15 residues. The complete variable domain, with remaining parts taken from reference TRBV7-2 and TRBJ2-7, reads GAGVSQSPSNKVTEKGKDVELRCDPISGHTALYWYRQSLGQGLEFLIYFQGNSAPDKSGLPSDRFSAERTGGSVSTLTIQRTQQEDSAVYLCASSLGGTETYEQYFGPGTRLTVT.

This clonotype has only a few counts. This chain links TRBV5-1 with TRBJ2-7, with D possibly matching TRBD2 (5 bases). Germline CDR1 reads SGHRS; CDR2 reads YFSETQ. The CDR3 spans 12 residues. V was shortened by 6 bases and J by 5 bases, with 12 bases between the two germline ends. CDR3 sequence (DNA): TGCGCCAGCACGGGATTAACCGACGAGCAGTACTTC. It yields the protein CASTGLTDEQYF.

On this clonotype: A much larger clone is a single base away; this may be a read error. V gene TRBV7-9 combines with J gene TRBJ2-7; a weak D match, TRBD1 (5 bases). CDR1 is SEHNR and CDR2 is FQNEAQ in the germline V gene (reference sequence). There are 15 residues in the CDR3. Trimming left V 5 bases short and J 7 bases short, with 21 bases between. CDR3 bases: TGTGCCAGCAGCCCTCAGGGCAGTATATACAATGAGCAGTACTTC. Its translation: CASSPQGSIYNEQYF.

Remarks on this clonotype: At one boundary the junction diverges from the germline segment, which might be a read error. CDR3 in amino acids: CASRYSGTGGTEAFF. CDR3 bases: TGCGCTAGCAGATATTCCGGGACAGGGGGAACTGAAGCTTTCTTT. V and J are TRBV4-1 and TRBJ1-1; 11 nucleotides line up with TRBD1. The V gene's germline CDR1 is MGHRA and CDR2 YSYEKL. The CDR3 has 15 residues.

This clonotype was counted between two and nine times. This sequence joins TRBV12-3 or TRBV12-4 and TRBJ1-2; D unclear. The CDR3 consists of 14 residues. The V gene lost 6 bases and the J gene lost 5 bases, with 16 bases spanning the gap. The CDR3 sequence: CASRSTRVGYGYTF. The CDR3 DNA sequence: TGTGCCAGCAGGTCAACAAGGGTAGGATATGGCTACACCTTC.

This chain links TRBV27 with TRBJ1-1, with D perhaps TRBD1 (5 bases). Per germline, CDR1 MNHEY and CDR2 SMNVEV (reference sequence). V was shortened by 7 bases and J by 5 bases, with 8 bases between the two germline ends. The CDR3 length is 11 residues. The CDR3 loop reads CASMGRTEAFF. The CDR3 nucleotides read TGTGCCAGCATGGGGCGGACTGAAGCTTTCTTT.

The rearrangement uses TRBV20-1 and TRBJ2-4; 10 bases map to TRBD1. The V gene end was trimmed by 5 bases and the J gene end by 0 bases; junction bases not matched to a gene: 4. The CDR3 covers 15 residues. Germline values: CDR1 DFQATT, CDR2 SNEGSKA (reference sequence). CDR3 loop: CSASTGGVAKNIQYF. CDR3 DNA: TGCAGTGCTTCGACAGGGGGCGTAGCCAAAAACATTCAGTACTTC.

The chain has TRBV6-1 and TRBJ2-5; 8 positions agree with TRBD1. The junction had 4 bases not matched to a gene; V was cut back by 2 bases and J by 5 bases. In germline, CDR1 is MNHNS, CDR2 SASEGT. The length of the CDR3 is 14 residues. CDR3 nucleotides: TGTGCCAGCAGTGAATTCCGGGACAGGGAGACCCAGTACTTC. Protein: CASSEFRDRETQYF.

CDR3 region: CASSLNPGLNEQYF. The CDR3 DNA is TGTGCCAGCAGCCTGAACCCGGGACTTAATGAGCAGTACTTC. The genes are TRBV3-1 and TRBJ2-1, with D perhaps TRBD2 (6 bases). The DNA matches TRBJ2-7 better at its end, which makes the J call doubtful. This CDR3 comprises 14 residues. Germline CDR1 LGHDT, CDR2 YNNKEL (reference sequence).

The chain combines TRBV21-1 with TRBJ2-1; TRBD2, the table's D call, lacks a check against the DNA. TRBV21-1 is noted as a pseudogene. The length of the CDR3 is 16 residues. The CDR3 DNA sequence: TGTGCCAGCAGCAAAGCCTTCAGCGGGGGGGACAATGAGCAGTTCTTC. It is translated as CASSKAFSGGDNEQFF.